What follows are 22 T cell receptor beta chains derived from one specimen sequenced in a study of blood T cell repertoires in COVID-19. This table comes from immunoSEQ multiplex PCR, and its TCRdb copy is limited to in-frame clones, with some not included. The profile shows about 130,000 clones, about four fifths of them singletons. Sequencing was performed on peripheral blood. Every receptor here comes from a middle-aged man with active or convalescent COVID-19.

The chain is built from TRBV12-3 or TRBV12-4 and TRBJ1-3; TRBD1 might be the D (5 bases). Trimming shortened V by 6 bases and J by 2 bases, and 8 bases separated the two germline ends. The CDR3 is 13 amino acids. This CDR3 is CASRRGTGNTIYF. For the CDR3, the DNA is TGTGCCAGCAGGCGGGGGACTGGAAACACCATATATTTT.

The chain couples TRBV2 to TRBJ2-1, with 7 bases aligning to TRBD2. The length of the CDR3 is 15 residues. Losses at the gene ends were 3 bases for V and 2 bases for J; bases not matched to a gene: 4. The germline gives CDR1 SNHLY, CDR2 FYNNEI. CDR3 protein: CASSEGGVTYNEQFF. DNA for the CDR3: TGTGCCAGCAGTGAGGGGGGGGTCACCTACAATGAGCAGTTCTTC.

The chain employs TRBV6-6 and TRBJ2-3, with 15 positions matching TRBD2. CDR1 is MNHNY and CDR2 is SVGAGI in the germline V gene (reference sequence). The ends lost 5 bases at V and 4 bases at J; junction bases unmatched: 7. CDR3 size: 17 residues. As DNA, the CDR3 is TGTGCCAGCAGTCCTCGGACTAGCGGGGGGGGAGCAGATACGCAGTATTTT. This gives the protein CASSPRTSGGGADTQYF.

The V call is TRBV27, the J call TRBJ2-4; 8 bases are a match to TRBD1. The ends lost 3 bases at V and 6 bases at J; junction bases unmatched: 7. The CDR3 totals 15 residues. The V gene's germline CDR1 is MNHEY and CDR2 SMNVEV (reference sequence). The chain's CDR3 is CASSFGRGPGNIQYF. The CDR3 DNA reads as TGTGCCAGCAGTTTTGGCAGGGGGCCGGGAAACATTCAGTACTTC.

The chain recombines TRBV6-2 or TRBV6-3 with TRBJ2-2; weak D call: TRBD1 (6 bases). The CDR3 runs to 15 residues. Germline V CDR1 and CDR2: MNHEY, SVGEGT. V dropped 5 bases and J dropped 5 bases, with 15 bases sitting between them. CDR3: CASSANRVGTGELFF. The CDR3 coding sequence is TGTGCCAGCAGTGCAAACAGGGTTGGGACCGGGGAGCTGTTTTTT.

This chain links TRBV10-3 with TRBJ2-7; 9 nucleotides line up with TRBD2. V shed 8 bases and J 0 bases; nucleotides not matched to a gene: 5. The CDR3 contains 14 residues. CDR1 is ENHRY and CDR2 is SYGVKD in the germline V gene. This CDR3 reads CAIGVAGVSYEQYF. The CDR3 bases are TGTGCCATCGGAGTAGCGGGGGTCTCCTACGAGCAGTACTTC.

The chain joins TRBV5-6 to TRBJ1-5; D may be TRBD1 (5 bases). V gave up 3 bases and J gave up 6 bases, with 19 bases separating them. The CDR3 is 16 amino acids. Germline V gives CDR1 SGHDT, CDR2 YYEEEE. For the CDR3, the DNA is TGTGCCAGCAGCTCAGGAGAGTGGGGGAGGAGTCAGCCCCAGCATTTT. Amino acid sequence: CASSSGEWGRSQPQHF.

This CDR3 is CASSLVTGGSMNTEAFF. For the CDR3, the DNA is TGTGCCAGCAGCTTAGTTACAGGGGGGAGCATGAACACTGAAGCTTTCTTT. The V call is TRBV11-2, the J call TRBJ1-1; the match to TRBD1 covers 8 bases. V dropped 1 base and J dropped 0; count of bases not matched to a gene: 7. The CDR3 spans 17 residues. Germline V CDR1 and CDR2: SGHAT, FQNNGV. The variable domain in full, completed from reference TRBV11-2 and TRBJ1-1, reads EAGVAQSPRYKIIEKRQSVAFWCNPISGHATLYWYQQILGQGPKLLIQFQNNGVVDDSQLPKDRFSAERLKGVDSTLKIQPAKLEDSAVYLCASSLVTGGSMNTEAFFGQGTRLTVV.

The chain has TRBV5-1 and TRBJ1-1; weak D call: TRBD1 (6 bases). The CDR3 is 16 residues long. Germline V gives CDR1 SGHRS, CDR2 YFSETQ. Trimming cost V 4 bases and J 6 bases, with 22 bases left between them. CDR3 in amino acids: CASSPTIGGAQAEAFF. The DNA for the CDR3 is TGCGCCAGCAGCCCCACAATCGGGGGGGCGCAGGCTGAAGCTTTCTTT.

The CDR3 DNA is TGTGCCAGTAGTATAGCTCGGGGGAATTCACCCCTCCACTTT. This gives the protein CASSIARGNSPLHF. The chain has TRBV19 and TRBJ1-6; a weak D match, TRBD1 (5 bases). Germline V gives CDR1 LNHDA, CDR2 SQIVND (reference sequence). This CDR3 is 14 amino acids long. Trimming took off 1 base at V and 7 bases at J, with 8 bases between the two ends.

The CDR3 here is CASSGTGENIQYF. DNA of the CDR3: TGTGCCAGCAGTGGGACAGGGGAAAACATTCAGTACTTC. The gene calls are TRBV6-6 and TRBJ2-4; 10 bases are shared with TRBD1. This CDR3 comprises 13 residues. Germline V gene sequence: CDR1 MNHNY, CDR2 SVGAGI (reference sequence). Unmatched junction bases numbered 0, after V lost 5 bases and J lost 5 bases.

The chain is built from TRBV5-1 and TRBJ2-3, with TRBD2 identical over 7 bases. Trimming took 4 bases from V and 13 from J; bases not matched to a gene: 21. Germline CDR1 and CDR2: SGHRS and YFSETQ. This CDR3 spans 16 amino acids. CDR3 nucleotide sequence: TGCGCCAGCAGCCGCAAACCGGGAGGCGAAGGCCGAGGGGAGTATTTT. Translated, it gives CASSRKPGGEGRGEYF.

In regard to this clone: It is likely a read error, because the conserved phenylalanine at the end of the CDR3 is missing. The DNA is left out, because the CDR3 cannot be placed on it with certainty; the CDR3 is given as TCRdb lists it. The chain carries TRBV7-2 and TRBJ1-2; the table calls TRBD1, which could not be checked here. Looked up from germline, CDR1 is SGHTA and CDR2 is FQGNSA. The CDR3 has 13 residues if both end residues are counted. The CDR3 protein is CASSPPGTGPSSL.

The V and J genes are TRBV9 and TRBJ1-3; D unclear. CDR1 is SGDLS, CDR2 YYNGEE, per germline. There are 12 residues in the CDR3. V lost 4 bases, J lost 0 bases, and 2 bases lay in between. In DNA, the CDR3 is TGTGCCAGCAGCCTCTCTGGAAACACCATATATTTT. It specifies CASSLSGNTIYF.

This clone was seen a single time. CDR3: CASSFRDRGLGAKNIQYF. CDR3 bases: TGTGCCAGCAGTTTTCGGGACAGGGGGCTAGGGGCCAAAAACATTCAGTACTTC. The genes are TRBV28 and TRBJ2-4; 12 bases line up with TRBD1. CDR3 size: 18 residues. V lost 3 bases to trimming and J lost 1 base; unmatched junction nucleotides: 7. CDR1 and CDR2 from the germline V gene are MDHEN and SYDVKM.

The rearrangement joins TRBV7-2 to TRBJ1-2, with TRBD1 identical over 10 bases. The germline CDR1 and CDR2 sequences are SGHTA and FQGNSA. There are 13 residues in the CDR3. V was pared by 5 bases and J by 8 bases, with 5 bases of the junction left unmatched. CDR3: CASSRGQGQGYTF. CDR3 in DNA: TGTGCCAGCAGCCGGGGACAGGGGCAGGGCTACACCTTC.

The V and J genes are TRBV3-1 (or the pseudogene TRBV3-2) and TRBJ1-5, with TRBD1 as a possible D gene (5 bases). The germline V and J ends were trimmed by 3 bases and 2 bases, with 11 bases remaining between them. Germline V CDR1 and CDR2: LGHDT, YNNKEL (reference sequence). There are 15 residues in the CDR3. The CDR3 protein is CASSQGRGGNQPQHF. The DNA for the CDR3 is TGTGCCAGCAGCCAGGGGCGGGGAGGCAATCAGCCCCAGCATTTT.

The J gene is TRBJ1-1, the V gene TRBV9; D is perhaps TRBD1 (6 bases). CDR1 and CDR2 (germline): SGDLS, YYNGEE. V dropped 3 bases and J dropped 2 bases, with 14 bases sitting between them. The CDR3 loop spans 15 amino acids. CDR3 coding DNA: TGTGCCAGCAGCGGGGACACGCCGCCTAACACTGAAGCTTTCTTT. Encoded protein: CASSGDTPPNTEAFF.

This rearrangement joins TRBV30 to TRBJ2-3; D is undetermined. Trimming took 5 bases from V and 4 from J, leaving 10 bases between them. The CDR3 is 12 amino acids. CDR1 GTSNPN and CDR2 SVGIG come from the germline V gene (reference sequence). The DNA of the CDR3 is TGTGCCTGGTGCTCCGGGTCAGATACGCAGTATTTT. It specifies CAWCSGSDTQYF.

The rearrangement uses TRBV7-9 and TRBJ2-3; 7 positions match TRBD1. There are 15 residues in the CDR3. Germline CDR1 is SEHNR and CDR2 is FQNEAQ (reference sequence). Trimming took 1 base from V and 3 from J; bases not matched to a gene: 4. CDR3 sequence reads: CASSLGQTGTDTQYF. The CDR3 DNA reads TGTGCCAGCAGCTTAGGTCAGACAGGGACAGATACGCAGTATTTT.

This clone has at least ten counts. The chain recombines TRBV5-5 with TRBJ1-1; D possibly corresponds to TRBD1 (5 bases). Germline V gene lookup returns CDR1 SGHKS and CDR2 YYEKEE (reference sequence). The CDR3 contains 13 residues. V dropped 5 bases and J dropped 0 bases, with 8 bases sitting between them. The CDR3 DNA sequence: TGTGCCAGCAGACGGGACTTGAACACTGAAGCTTTCTTT. As protein: CASRRDLNTEAFF.

Remarks on this clone: The junction does not match germline at one end; this may be a read error. The rearrangement links TRBV6-1 to TRBJ2-3; 8 positions agree with TRBD2. The CDR3 is made up of 14 amino acids. Looked up from germline, CDR1 is MNHNS and CDR2 is SASEGT. Here the CDR3 reads CASREAGAKDTQYF. CDR3 DNA: TGTGCCAGCAGAGAAGCGGGGGCCAAAGATACGCAGTATTTT.